Following are 22 T cell receptor beta chains from one sample sequenced in a study of Graves' ophthalmopathy and Graves' hyperthyroidism. CDR3 regions of TCR beta were amplified from RNA transcripts. HTBI primers primed a first-round RT-PCR, and a second-round multiplex PCR followed. Each CDR3 protein gets one entry after TCRdb re-called the multiplex PCR reads with MiXCR. In the table there are 660,000 or so distinct CDR3 sequences, just over 40% of which are singletons. The sample taken for sequencing was peripheral blood. The receptors come from an adult man with Graves' ophthalmopathy.

On this clonotype itself: The conserved phenylalanine or tryptophan normally closing the CDR3 is absent here, so this likely arose from a read error. The chain uses TRBV11-2 and TRBJ2-7, with 15 bases aligning to TRBD2. CDR1 is SGHAT and CDR2 is FQNNGV in the germline V gene. CDR3 length equals 14 residues. The junction had 3 bases not matched to a gene; V was cut back by 5 bases and J by 7 bases. CDR3 nucleotides: TGTGCCAGCAGCCCGGGACTAGCGGGGGGTGAGCAGTACCTC. Amino acids: CASSPGLAGGEQYL.

This clonotype was recorded many times. The J gene is TRBJ1-1, the V gene TRBV12-3 or TRBV12-4; TRBD1 might be the D (5 bases). The length of the CDR3 is 13 residues. Trimming took 3 bases from V and 3 from J, leaving 8 bases between them. CDR3 sequence reads: CASSFAGYTEAFF. The DNA of the CDR3 is TGTGCCAGCAGTTTCGCAGGGTACACTGAAGCTTTCTTT.

V and J are TRBV7-3 and TRBJ2-2; 10 nucleotides match TRBD1. V shed 11 bases, J shed 8 bases, and the junction held 14 bases outside the gene matches. Germline V gene lookup returns CDR1 SGHTA and CDR2 FQGTGA. The CDR3 consists of 15 residues. For the CDR3, the DNA is TGTGCCGGTGCAGCTTCGGGACAGGGGCCAGGGGAGCTGTTTTTT. Its translation is CAGAASGQGPGELFF.

The chain is built from TRBV19 and TRBJ2-2; perhaps D is TRBD1 or TRBD2 (6 bases each). CDR1 and CDR2 from the germline V gene are LNHDA and SQIVND (reference sequence). This CDR3 region has 16 residues. V shed 3 bases and J shed 7 bases, with 18 bases lying between them. The CDR3 DNA reads TGTGCCAGTAGTATTTTCGGGGGCACGAGGGGCGGGGAGCTGTTTTTT. It yields the protein CASSIFGGTRGGELFF.

The chain has TRBV7-3 and TRBJ2-7, with D tentatively TRBD1 (7 bases). The germline V gene encodes CDR1 SGHTA and CDR2 FQGTGA. This CDR3 region has 14 residues. V dropped 2 bases and J dropped 5 bases, with 13 bases sitting between them. The CDR3 DNA is TGTGCCAGCAGCTTAGGAGGGGGCCCTCACGAGCAGTACTTC. Amino acids: CASSLGGGPHEQYF. The whole variable domain, filled in from reference TRBV7-3 and TRBJ2-7, reads GAGVSQTPSNKVTEKGKYVELRCDPISGHTALYWYRQSLGQGPEFLIYFQGTGAADDSGLPNDRFFAVRPEGSVSTLKIQRTERGDSAVYLCASSLGGGPHEQYFGPGTRLTVT.

There are many counts of this clonotype. V is TRBV7-2 and J is TRBJ1-3; D is undetermined. V dropped 1 base and J dropped 6 bases, with 7 bases sitting between them. Germline V gene data show CDR1 as SGHTA and CDR2 as FQGNSA. The length of the CDR3 is 13 residues. In DNA form, the CDR3 reads TGTGCCAGCAGCTTAGACCGACCAAACACCATATATTTT. Translation: CASSLDRPNTIYF.

The chain recombines TRBV19 with TRBJ1-5, with 10 bases fitting TRBD1. Germline V CDR1 and CDR2: LNHDA, SQIVND (reference sequence). This CDR3 is 12 amino acids long. The J segment lost 9 bases and the V segment lost 7 bases, leaving 3 bases of the junction unmatched. The CDR3 nucleotides are TGTGCCAGTATGGACAGGGGGTGGCCCCAGCATTTT. Its translation is CASMDRGWPQHF. The full variable domain, rest sourced from reference TRBV19 and TRBJ1-5, is DGGITQSPKYLFRKEGQNVTLSCEQNLNHDAMYWYRQDPGQGLRLIYYSQIVNDFQKGDIAEGYSVSREKKESFPLTVTSAQKNPTAFYLCASMDRGWPQHFGDGTRLSIL.

This chain links TRBV10-3 with TRBJ2-6, with D maybe TRBD2 (6 bases). The CDR3 has 18 residues. From germline, CDR1 is ENHRY and CDR2 SYGVKD. The V and J ends lost 6 bases and 0 bases respectively, with 18 bases between them. The DNA of the CDR3 is TGTGCCATCAGCAGGGCGGGGTCGCCCAGCTCTGGGGCCAACGTCCTGACTTTC. Its translation is CAISRAGSPSSGANVLTF.

This clonotype has ten or more counts. The rearrangement uses TRBV2 and TRBJ2-7, with D possibly TRBD1 on 5 matching bases. Germline CDR1 SNHLY, CDR2 FYNNEI. Trimming pared 3 bases from V and 0 bases from J, leaving 9 bases between. The CDR3 spans 14 residues. The CDR3 DNA reads as TGTGCCAGCAGTGAGCAGGGATCCTCCTACGAGCAGTACTTC. It specifies CASSEQGSSYEQYF.

This clonotype was detected ten times or more. The rearrangement links TRBV10-3 to TRBJ1-1, with D hard to call. Germline-derived CDR1 and CDR2 are ENHRY and SYGVKD. V dropped 2 bases and J dropped 7 bases, with 8 bases sitting between them. This CDR3 spans 12 amino acids. CDR3 residues: CAISETDGEAFF. The CDR3 DNA follows: TGTGCCATCAGTGAGACAGACGGTGAAGCTTTCTTT.

In this sample, this clonotype turned up many times. This chain links TRBV7-2 with TRBJ2-2; D may be TRBD2 (6 bases). The CDR3 spans 14 residues. Trimming removed 2 bases from V and 6 bases from J, with 10 bases in between. Germline CDR1 and CDR2: SGHTA and FQGNSA. The CDR3: CASSLRRASGELFF. DNA of the CDR3: TGTGCCAGCAGCTTAAGGAGGGCATCCGGGGAGCTGTTTTTT.

This clonotype turned up a few times. The V and J genes are TRBV12-3 or TRBV12-4 and TRBJ1-2, with D maybe TRBD1 (5 bases). The CDR3 extends over 12 amino acids. Trimming removed 7 bases at V and 8 bases at J, with 14 bases between. The CDR3, as DNA: TGTGCCAGCATGGGGGAGGGGCGGGGCTACACCTTC. Its protein is CASMGEGRGYTF.

In its sample, this clonotype was seen many times. This rearrangement joins TRBV19 to TRBJ2-6, with D unresolved. The CDR3 loop spans 15 amino acids. The germline V gene encodes CDR1 LNHDA and CDR2 SQIVND (reference sequence). With 2 bases removed from V and 2 bases from J, the gap between germline ends came to 7 bases. CDR3 sequence reads: CASSIRSPGANVLTF. The DNA of the CDR3 is TGTGCCAGTAGTATACGATCTCCTGGGGCCAACGTCCTGACTTTC.

This sequence joins TRBV27 and TRBJ1-5; D is uncertain. The germline CDR1 and CDR2 sequences are MNHEY and SMNVEV (reference sequence). CDR3 size: 15 residues. V lost 1 base to trimming and J lost 5 bases, with 12 bases between them. CDR3 DNA: TGTGCCAGCAGTTTATGGGGAGGGAGCCATCAGCCCCAGCATTTT. Translation gives CASSLWGGSHQPQHF.

V usage is TRBV11-2 and J usage is TRBJ1-1; 10 bases are shared with TRBD1. The CDR3 has 15 amino acids. V was clipped by 6 bases and J by 3 bases; unmatched bases: 7. Germline V gene sequence: CDR1 SGHAT, CDR2 FQNNGV. The CDR3 bases are TGTGCCAGCAGTTACAGGACAGGGGGGCACACTGAAGCTTTCTTT. It codes for CASSYRTGGHTEAFF.

Concerning this clonotype: A much larger clone lies one base from this, so it may be a read error. The chain recombines TRBV5-1 with TRBJ2-2; 9 positions agree with TRBD2. This CDR3 has 17 amino acids. Trimming removed 1 base from V and 7 bases from J; junction bases left unmatched: 11. CDR1 and CDR2 (germline): SGHRS, YFSETQ. The CDR3 coding sequence is TGCGCCAGCAGCTTGAAGAGTGGTAGCGGGGGAATCGGGGAGCTGTTTTTT. Its translation: CASSLKSGSGGIGELFF. Full variable domain (remainder filled in from reference TRBV5-1 and TRBJ2-2): KAGVTQTPRYLIKTRGQQVTLSCSPISGHRSVSWYQQTPGQGLQFLFEYFSETQRNKGNFPGRFSGRQFSNSRSEMNVSTLELGDSALYLCASSLKSGSGGIGELFFGEGSRLTVL.

Only one count was recorded for this clonotype. The rearrangement joins TRBV10-3 to TRBJ2-2, with D unresolved. In germline, CDR1 is ENHRY, CDR2 SYGVKD. This CDR3 comprises 14 residues. The V and J ends lost 3 bases and 1 base respectively, with 6 bases between them. The CDR3: CAISERVNTGELFF. For the CDR3, the DNA is TGTGCCATCAGTGAAAGGGTGAACACCGGGGAGCTGTTTTTT.

This clonotype was recorded many times. The CDR3 sequence is CASSLSIESPLHF. The DNA of the CDR3 is TGCGCCAGCAGCTTGTCGATCGAGTCACCCCTCCACTTT. The chain joins TRBV5-1 to TRBJ1-6; no definite D call. The CDR3 is 13 residues long. Trimming pared 1 base from V and 10 bases from J, leaving 9 bases between. Germline-derived CDR1 and CDR2 are SGHRS and YFSETQ.

This clonotype showed up many times. The chain couples TRBV5-1 to TRBJ2-7, with a possible D match to TRBD2 (5 bases). Per the germline V gene, CDR1 is SGHRS and CDR2 is YFSETQ. This CDR3 is built from 14 residues. V lost 4 bases and J lost 4, with 15 bases in between. The CDR3 loop reads CASSVDSGWYEQYF. The CDR3 DNA reads TGCGCCAGCAGCGTGGACTCCGGCTGGTACGAGCAGTACTTC. Filled out from reference TRBV5-1 and TRBJ2-7, the complete variable domain reads KAGVTQTPRYLIKTRGQQVTLSCSPISGHRSVSWYQQTPGQGLQFLFEYFSETQRNKGNFPGRFSGRQFSNSRSEMNVSTLELGDSALYLCASSVDSGWYEQYFGPGTRLTVT.

In its sample, this clonotype was seen a few times. This rearrangement joins TRBV25-1 to TRBJ2-2; no definite D call. Trimming removed 6 bases at V and 3 bases at J, with 20 bases between. CDR3 size: 17 residues. Germline V gene sequence: CDR1 MGHDK, CDR2 SYGVNS. CDR3 in DNA: TGTGCCAGCAGCGTTGAAGTGGGTAGACTGCACACCGGGGAGCTGTTTTTT. This translates into CASSVEVGRLHTGELFF. The full variable domain, completed using reference TRBV25-1 and TRBJ2-2, is EADIYQTPRYLVIGTGKKITLECSQTMGHDKMYWYQQDPGMELHLIHYSYGVNSTEKGDLSSESTVSRIRTEHFPLTLESARPSHTSQYLCASSVEVGRLHTGELFFGEGSRLTVL.

This clonotype was picked up many times. The CDR3 is CASSPYEGEKLFF. The CDR3 DNA sequence: TGCGCCAGCAGCCCTTACGAGGGTGAAAAACTGTTTTTT. V usage is TRBV5-1 and J usage is TRBJ1-4; D ambiguous. The CDR3 sequence is 13 residues long. The V gene lost 4 bases and the J gene lost 7 bases, with 11 bases spanning the gap. Germline V gene data show CDR1 as SGHRS and CDR2 as YFSETQ.

The rearrangement uses TRBV7-9 and TRBJ2-5; 7 nucleotides line up with TRBD1. TRBJ2-1 explains the end of the DNA better; the J call may be wrong. CDR1 and CDR2 from the germline V gene are SEHNR and FQNEAQ (reference sequence). The CDR3 is 16 amino acids. The CDR3 region has the DNA TGTGCCAGCAGCTTAGCGCGACAGGGACGTGGGAATGAGCAGTTCTTC. Encoded protein: CASSLARQGRGNEQFF.